This T cell receptor beta chain appears in the sequencing data of a study of shared clonotypes between healthy human individuals. CDR3 size: 14 residues. CDR1 is SGHDN and CDR2 is FVKESK in the germline V gene. The J segment lost 6 bases and the V segment lost 4 bases, leaving 6 bases of the junction unmatched. The data were produced by immunoSEQ multiplex PCR, yet TCRdb's version contains in-frame clones alone and is incomplete. Of over 2 million clones listed, 85% to 95% are singletons. Sequenced: naive CD4+ T cells from PBMCs. This sample's subset: CD45RA+ positively selected. The chain combines TRBV14 with TRBJ2-3; 8 bases match TRBD1. The clonotype was recovered from a man younger than 30 in good health. Some clones in this sample may be carry-over from other donors' samples. CDR3 region: CASSPGGARDTQYF. The CDR3 DNA reads as TGTGCCAGCAGCCCAGGGGGCGCGAGGGATACGCAGTATTTT.